The sequence of this T cell receptor beta chain was determined in a study of PD-1 blockade in classical Hodgkin lymphoma. With V trimmed by 11 bases and J by 0 bases, 8 bases remained unmatched. This CDR3 region has 14 residues. Germline V gene data show CDR1 as SNHLY and CDR2 as FYNNEI. Sample time point: cycle 4 day 1 (C4D1), after more than five weeks of nivolumab. Every patient was affected by relapse after autologous stem cell transplantation, while exposure to brentuximab vedotin was not uniform. The patients, who had relapsed/refractory classical Hodgkin lymphoma, achieved best responses of complete response, partial response or progressive disease. This clone was observed once. Its target is unknown. Measured with immunoSEQ multiplex PCR; TCRdb has only the in-frame clones, and not every one. Of about 96,000 clones detected, around 93% appear once; the ten largest clones hold around 2%. Study results and limitations: Still unresolved is the cause of the repertoire differences, which may be disease activity or prior therapy. Reports described newly diagnosed patients as having lower baseline TCR diversity than healthy donors. Researchers reported that CD4+ TCR diversity, though not CD8+, rose significantly by C4D1.

The sequence derives from a human donor with classical Hodgkin lymphoma. The V call is TRBV2, the J call TRBJ2-5, with 8 bases matching TRBD2. The sequences come from peripheral blood mononuclear cells (PBMCs), collected before the fourth cycle of nivolumab. Here the CDR3 DNA reads TGTGCCTCCACTAGGCGGGAGGACCAAGAGACCCAGTACTTC. It codes for CASTRREDQETQYF.